Each of the 23 T cell receptor beta chains below was sequenced from the same sample in a study of blood T cell repertoires in COVID-19 (TCRdb year 2020). The library relied on the immunoSEQ multiplex PCR assay. TCRdb took this table from immuneACCESS and kept in-frame rearrangements with V and J called. Such tables lack part of the clones; where checked against another copy, unresolved V genes explain under half of the gap, and the rest is unexplained. The sample table holds roughly 80,000 clones, of which 88% were seen once. Around 9.8% of the sample is held by the ten biggest clonotypes. Sequencing was carried out using peripheral blood. All receptors come from a human donor in a cohort sampled during active COVID-19.

This clone was seen just once. The chain links TRBV2 to TRBJ2-7; 9 bases line up with TRBD2. Germline V gene data show CDR1 as SNHLY and CDR2 as FYNNEI. After removal of 4 bases from V and 4 bases from J, the junction contained 5 bases not matched to a gene. This CDR3 has 14 amino acids. In DNA form, the CDR3 reads TGTGCCAGCAGTGTAGCGGGGGCAGAGTACGAGCAGTACTTC. It encodes CASSVAGAEYEQYF.

This rearrangement joins TRBV19 to TRBJ2-1; D remains ambiguous. Between the trimmed V and J ends, which lost 2 bases and 5 bases, there was a span of 7 bases. The CDR3 sequence is 13 residues long. Germline values: CDR1 LNHDA, CDR2 SQIVND (reference sequence). The CDR3 DNA sequence: TGTGCCAGTAGTATATCTTTCGACAATGAGCAGTTCTTC. Translating gives CASSISFDNEQFF.

The V call is TRBV7-2, the J call TRBJ2-3; 10 bases map to TRBD1. Germline values: CDR1 SGHTA, CDR2 FQGNSA. The CDR3 length is 16 residues. Trimming removed 5 bases from V and 3 bases from J; junction bases left unmatched: 8. The chain's CDR3 is CASSRDRGLRTDTQYF. DNA of the CDR3: TGTGCCAGCAGCAGAGACAGGGGGCTTCGTACAGATACGCAGTATTTT.

The chain has TRBV10-3 and TRBJ2-1; TRBD2 agrees at 8 bases. The CDR3 covers 15 residues. V dropped 8 bases and J dropped 8; count of bases not matched to a gene: 14. The germline CDR1 and CDR2 sequences are ENHRY and SYGVKD. CDR3 residues: CAIPQGSGTLDEQFF. In nucleotides, the CDR3 is TGTGCCATCCCCCAGGGTAGCGGGACTTTGGATGAGCAGTTCTTC.

This chain connects TRBV7-9 to TRBJ1-2; maybe TRBD1 (6 bases). The germline V and J ends were trimmed by 2 bases and 7 bases, with 14 bases remaining between them. Germline assignment: CDR1 SEHNR and CDR2 FQNEAQ (reference sequence). This CDR3 region has 14 residues. CDR3 in DNA: TGTGCCAGCAGCTTAACCCACAGGGTGTCTGGCTACACCTTC. It encodes CASSLTHRVSGYTF.

The chain uses TRBV7-3 and TRBJ1-1; tentative D call: TRBD1 (5 bases). The CDR3 loop spans 14 amino acids. Per the germline V gene, CDR1 is SGHTA and CDR2 is FQGTGA. V was pared by 6 bases and J by 1 base, with 12 bases between. The CDR3 nucleotides read TGTGCCAGCAGTAGAGACAGCCAGAACACTGAAGCTTTCTTT. Translation: CASSRDSQNTEAFF.

The chain carries TRBV19 and TRBJ2-5; D possibly corresponds to TRBD1 (6 bases). Germline V lookup: CDR1 LNHDA, CDR2 SQIVND (reference sequence). This CDR3 is built from 16 residues. The germline V and J ends were trimmed by 5 bases and 1 base, with 17 bases remaining between them. CDR3 amino acids: CASSLQGGGSQETQYF. CDR3 coding DNA: TGTGCCAGTAGTTTACAGGGTGGGGGATCCCAAGAGACCCAGTACTTC.

Only one count was recorded for this clone. This chain uses TRBV5-4 with TRBJ2-1; the D is unclear. This CDR3 contains 14 residues. The germline gives CDR1 SGHNT, CDR2 YYREEE (reference sequence). Between the trimmed V and J ends, which lost 3 bases and 4 bases, there was a span of 11 bases. The CDR3 nucleotides read TGTGCCAGCAGCTCGAAAACAGTTTACAATGAGCAGTTCTTC. It codes for CASSSKTVYNEQFF.

This clone was counted a single time. The chain employs TRBV11-1 and TRBJ2-5, with 8 bases lining up with TRBD2. J lost 3 bases, V lost 4 bases, and 10 bases had no gene match. This CDR3 has 16 amino acids. Germline V lookup: CDR1 SGHAT, CDR2 FQDESV (reference sequence). Here the CDR3 reads CASSSRTSRGEETQYF. The DNA for the CDR3 is TGTGCCAGCAGCTCCCGGACTAGCAGGGGTGAAGAGACCCAGTACTTC.

The chain couples TRBV2 to TRBJ2-1; D remains ambiguous. The germline V and J ends were trimmed by 6 bases and 8 bases, with 14 bases remaining between them. CDR3 length: 13 amino acids. The germline CDR1 and CDR2 sequences are SNHLY and FYNNEI. The CDR3 spells CASRIEVWDEQFF. DNA for the CDR3: TGTGCCAGCAGAATAGAGGTTTGGGATGAGCAGTTCTTC.

The rearrangement links TRBV11-2 to TRBJ1-1; D is uncertain. Trimming took 5 bases from V and 11 from J, leaving 15 bases between them. This CDR3 is 12 amino acids long. Germline-derived CDR1 and CDR2 are SGHAT and FQNNGV. The CDR3 nucleotides are TGTGCCAGCAGCGACGTCGACACAGTGGCTTTCTTT. Its translation is CASSDVDTVAFF.

This chain links TRBV5-6 with TRBJ2-5; D remains unclear. The V end lost 4 bases, the J end lost 3 bases, and 10 bases lay between the germline ends. This CDR3 has 13 amino acids. Germline-derived CDR1 and CDR2 are SGHDT and YYEEEE. The CDR3 nucleotides read TGTGCCAGCAGCGATTGGCAGAAAGAGACCCAGTACTTC. This sequence encodes CASSDWQKETQYF.

This chain uses TRBV27 with TRBJ1-2; TRBD1 agrees at 8 bases. V trimming: 3 bases; J trimming: 6 bases; junction bases outside the gene matches: 12. The length of the CDR3 is 16 residues. Germline V gene data show CDR1 as MNHEY and CDR2 as SMNVEV (reference sequence). CDR3 bases: TGTGCCAGCAGTTTTTATCAGGGGGCACTCAGTGATGGCTACACCTTC. It encodes CASSFYQGALSDGYTF.

The chain links TRBV6-6 to TRBJ1-1; the D is unclear. Looked up from germline, CDR1 is MNHNY and CDR2 is SVGAGI (reference sequence). This CDR3 has 12 residues. Trimming shortened V by 11 bases and J by 0 bases, and 10 bases separated the two germline ends. CDR3: CAGQSMNTEAFF. The CDR3 DNA reads as TGTGCCGGCCAAAGTATGAACACTGAAGCTTTCTTT.

This sequence joins TRBV9 and TRBJ1-5, with 7 bases aligning to TRBD1. This CDR3 comprises 14 residues. Trimming took 4 bases from V and 2 from J; bases not matched to a gene: 3. Germline V gene data show CDR1 as SGDLS and CDR2 as YYNGEE. The CDR3 DNA sequence: TGTGCCAGCAGCCCTCAGGGGGGCAATCAGCCCCAGCATTTT. Translation: CASSPQGGNQPQHF.

The chain recombines TRBV19 with TRBJ1-1, with 7 bases aligning to TRBD1. The CDR3 spans 16 residues. V lost 10 bases and J lost 1; bases outside the gene matches: 15. Germline CDR1 reads LNHDA; CDR2 reads SQIVND (reference sequence). The CDR3 nucleotides are TGTGCCACAAGGGGAATTACAGGGGCCCAGAACACTGAAGCTTTCTTT. This gives the protein CATRGITGAQNTEAFF.

This clone came up a few times. The chain joins TRBV6-6 to TRBJ1-3, with D unclear. In germline, CDR1 is MNHNY, CDR2 SVGAGI (reference sequence). Trimming removed 2 bases from V and 1 base from J, with 12 bases in between. The CDR3 contains 16 residues. CDR3 DNA sequence: TGTGCCAGCAGTTACGGGAGCGGCGGGTCTGGAAACACCATATATTTT. This sequence encodes CASSYGSGGSGNTIYF.

V is TRBV15 and J is TRBJ1-4, with TRBD1 matching over 7 bases. Germline-derived CDR1 and CDR2 are LNHNV and YYDKDF (reference sequence). This CDR3 is built from 16 residues. J lost 3 bases, V lost 1 base, and 5 bases had no gene match. CDR3 bases: TGTGCCACCAGCAGAGGGGACAGTTTTCCTAATGAAAAACTGTTTTTT. Translating gives CATSRGDSFPNEKLFF.

This chain connects TRBV28 to TRBJ2-1, with TRBD2 matching 8 bases. J lost 7 bases, V lost 7 bases, and 12 bases had no gene match. The germline V gene encodes CDR1 MDHEN and CDR2 SYDVKM. CDR3 length: 15 residues. In nucleotides, the CDR3 is TGTGCCAGCAACGAGCCGAGCGGGAGATGGAATGAGCAGTTCTTC. This codes for CASNEPSGRWNEQFF.

This chain uses TRBV3-1 (or the pseudogene TRBV3-2) with TRBJ1-2; 7 bases match TRBD1. The germline V gene has CDR1 LGHDT and CDR2 YNNKEL (reference sequence). V lost 5 bases, J lost 2 bases, and 5 bases stayed unmatched. This CDR3 has 14 residues. The CDR3 loop reads CASSGTAENYGYTF. CDR3 DNA sequence: TGTGCCAGCAGCGGGACAGCCGAAAACTATGGCTACACCTTC.

This clone was observed once. This chain joins TRBV3-1 (or the pseudogene TRBV3-2) and TRBJ1-4; no firm D call. Between the trimmed V and J ends, which lost 0 bases and 3 bases, there was a span of 8 bases. The CDR3 is made up of 15 amino acids. Germline assignment: CDR1 LGHDT and CDR2 YNNKEL (reference sequence). In DNA, the CDR3 is TGTGCCAGCAGCCAAGATGGTGAGGCTAATGAAAAACTGTTTTTT. Translated, it gives CASSQDGEANEKLFF.

V usage is TRBV6-1 and J usage is TRBJ2-1, with 14 bases identical to TRBD2. Trimming took 2 bases from V and 7 from J; bases not matched to a gene: 16. The CDR3 covers 20 residues. Germline V lookup: CDR1 MNHNS, CDR2 SASEGT. The CDR3 loop reads CASSERTSGRNSLLFNEQFF. CDR3 coding DNA: TGTGCCAGCAGTGAAAGGACTAGCGGGAGGAACTCCCTTCTGTTTAATGAGCAGTTCTTC.

The chain combines TRBV6-1 with TRBJ1-4; 7 bases are shared with TRBD1. The CDR3 extends over 17 amino acids. CDR1 and CDR2 from the germline V gene are MNHNS and SASEGT. V was clipped by 4 bases and J by 0 bases; unmatched bases: 8. The CDR3 DNA reads TGTGCCAGCAGTGCCGACAGGGATGGCACAACTAATGAAAAACTGTTTTTT. Encoded protein: CASSADRDGTTNEKLFF.